A single sample is the source of the 8 T cell receptor beta chains below, sequenced in a study of CD8+CD57+ T cells in acquired aplastic anemia. In patients chosen for sequencing, flow cytometry had shown CD8+CD57+ cell expansion. Profiling of TCR beta VDJ combinations and CDR3 sequences used genomic DNA as template. From the reads, TCRdb called clonotypes with MiXCR, one entry per CDR3 protein. The sample has 150,000 to 200,000 distinct CDR3 sequences; about 45% are singletons. Sequences were obtained from sorted CD4+, CD8+, or CD8+CD57+ T cells (not recorded which) from PBMCs. These receptors all come from a human donor with aplastic anemia.

There are many counts of this clonotype. This chain connects TRBV4-3 to TRBJ2-1; possible D gene TRBD2, 6 bases. The germline CDR1 and CDR2 sequences are LGHNA and YSLEER. CDR3 length: 15 amino acids. Trimming removed 2 bases at V and 7 bases at J, with 15 bases between. In DNA form, the CDR3 reads TGCGCCAGCAGCCAACACGGGGGAGTATCGAATGAGCAGTTCTTC. Translation gives CASSQHGGVSNEQFF.

The rearrangement joins TRBV7-2 to TRBJ2-3; D may be TRBD1 or TRBD2 (5 bases each). The CDR3 extends over 13 amino acids. Trimming shortened V by 1 base and J by 4 bases, and 6 bases separated the two germline ends. The germline V gene encodes CDR1 SGHTA and CDR2 FQGNSA. CDR3 amino acids: CASSLVGADTQYF. The CDR3 coding sequence is TGTGCCAGCAGCTTAGTGGGGGCAGATACGCAGTATTTT.

V is TRBV2 and J is TRBJ2-7; 10 bases are a match to TRBD2. Germline CDR1 SNHLY, CDR2 FYNNEI. This CDR3 has 13 amino acids. V shed 9 bases and J 2 bases; nucleotides not matched to a gene: 4. CDR3 coding DNA: TGTGCCAGTACTAGCGGGACAACCTACGAGCAGTACTTC. Encoded protein: CASTSGTTYEQYF.

This clonotype showed up many times. CDR3 DNA: TGCAGCGCGGGGGGGGGGCAGGGGGCGGAGGAGCAGTACTTC. It codes for CSAGGGQGAEEQYF. The rearrangement joins TRBV29-1 to TRBJ2-7; either TRBD1 or TRBD2 may supply D (8 bases each). Germline V gives CDR1 SQVTM, CDR2 ANQGSEA. Trimming pared 7 bases from V and 7 bases from J, leaving 23 bases between. The CDR3 has 14 residues.

The chain recombines TRBV24-1 with TRBJ2-1, with D possibly being TRBD1 (7 bases). Germline lookup yields CDR1 KGHDR and CDR2 SFDVKD. V lost 2 bases, J lost 7 bases, and 11 bases lay in between. The CDR3 loop spans 14 amino acids. CDR3 in amino acids: CATSDWTGGNEQFF. CDR3 sequence (DNA): TGTGCCACCAGTGATTGGACAGGAGGGAATGAGCAGTTCTTC.

This clonotype was picked up a small number of times. The rearrangement joins TRBV11-1 to TRBJ2-3; 8 nucleotides align to TRBD1. V lost 10 bases, J lost 2 bases, and 20 bases stayed unmatched. The V gene's germline CDR1 is SGHAT and CDR2 FQDESV (reference sequence). CDR3 length: 18 residues. The CDR3 here is CAIALSPGGRGPTDTQYF. The DNA of the CDR3 is TGTGCCATCGCCCTTTCGCCCGGGGGCAGGGGGCCCACAGATACGCAGTATTTT. Full variable domain (missing parts from reference TRBV11-1 and TRBJ2-3): EAEVAQSPRYKITEKSQAVAFWCDPISGHATLYWYRQILGQGPELLVQFQDESVVDDSQLPKDRFSAERLKGVDSTLKIQPAELGDSAMYLCAIALSPGGRGPTDTQYFGPGTRLTVL.

Concerning this clonotype: Germline is not matched at one junction end, which may reflect a read error. The V and J genes are TRBV19 and TRBJ1-6; 9 bases map to TRBD1. CDR1 and CDR2 (germline): LNHDA, SQIVND (reference sequence). The CDR3 length is 15 residues. The CDR3 region has the DNA TGTGCCAATAGTACTCCCGGGACAGGGAATTCACCCCTCCACTTT. This gives the protein CANSTPGTGNSPLHF.

This clonotype was detected many times. The chain has TRBV6-4 and TRBJ2-2, with D perhaps matching TRBD1 (5 bases). Per the germline V gene, CDR1 is MRHNA and CDR2 is SNTAGT. Trimming took 5 bases from V and 4 from J, leaving 11 bases between them. The CDR3 length is 14 residues. The CDR3 region is CASSQGSRTGELFF. The CDR3 DNA is TGTGCCAGCAGTCAGGGAAGTCGCACCGGGGAGCTGTTTTTT.